Below are 4 T cell receptor beta chains sequenced from a single sample in a study of T cell repertoires in cytomegalovirus infection. Via MiXCR, TCRdb re-called the reads, giving one row per CDR3 protein. The table records more than 150,000 distinct CDR3 sequences, 23% of them present only once. Sample: PBMCs. The receptors stem from a human donor in good health (CMV status not recorded). Some clones in this sample may be carry-over from other donors' samples.

This clonotype was seen only a few times. The genes are TRBV11-3 and TRBJ2-1; D gene uncertain. Trimming pared 0 bases from V and 8 bases from J, leaving 8 bases between. Per the germline V gene, CDR1 is SGHNT and CDR2 is YENEEA. This CDR3 has 13 residues. The CDR3 reads CASSLDRGYEQFF. CDR3 DNA: TGTGCCAGCAGCTTAGATCGCGGTTATGAGCAGTTCTTC.

The chain uses TRBV20-1 and TRBJ2-7; no clear D. Germline V gene data show CDR1 as DFQATT and CDR2 as SNEGSKA (reference sequence). The CDR3 is made up of 14 amino acids. V lost 5 bases, J lost 2 bases, and 16 bases lay in between. Written as DNA, the CDR3 is TGCAGTGCTCCAAAGGCAGTAGACCCCTACGAGCAGTACTTC. It translates to CSAPKAVDPYEQYF.

A remark on this clonotype: The junction and the germline gene differ at one end; a read error may be behind it. This chain connects TRBV29-1 to TRBJ2-1; D is possibly TRBD1 (6 bases). CDR1 SQVTM and CDR2 ANQGSEA come from the germline V gene. The CDR3 extends over 14 amino acids. CDR3 amino acids: CSVDVRGSYDEQFF. CDR3 nucleotide sequence: TGCAGCGTTGATGTCAGGGGCTCCTACGATGAGCAGTTCTTC.

A few counts support this clonotype. The rearrangement joins TRBV20-1 to TRBJ1-6, with D perhaps matching TRBD1 (6 bases). The germline V and J ends were trimmed by 0 bases and 6 bases, with 12 bases remaining between them. Germline V gene sequence: CDR1 DFQATT, CDR2 SNEGSKA (reference sequence). The CDR3 totals 15 residues. The DNA for the CDR3 is TGCAGTGCTAGAGATCTGGGAGGGGGTAATTCACCCCTCCACTTT. This codes for CSARDLGGGNSPLHF.